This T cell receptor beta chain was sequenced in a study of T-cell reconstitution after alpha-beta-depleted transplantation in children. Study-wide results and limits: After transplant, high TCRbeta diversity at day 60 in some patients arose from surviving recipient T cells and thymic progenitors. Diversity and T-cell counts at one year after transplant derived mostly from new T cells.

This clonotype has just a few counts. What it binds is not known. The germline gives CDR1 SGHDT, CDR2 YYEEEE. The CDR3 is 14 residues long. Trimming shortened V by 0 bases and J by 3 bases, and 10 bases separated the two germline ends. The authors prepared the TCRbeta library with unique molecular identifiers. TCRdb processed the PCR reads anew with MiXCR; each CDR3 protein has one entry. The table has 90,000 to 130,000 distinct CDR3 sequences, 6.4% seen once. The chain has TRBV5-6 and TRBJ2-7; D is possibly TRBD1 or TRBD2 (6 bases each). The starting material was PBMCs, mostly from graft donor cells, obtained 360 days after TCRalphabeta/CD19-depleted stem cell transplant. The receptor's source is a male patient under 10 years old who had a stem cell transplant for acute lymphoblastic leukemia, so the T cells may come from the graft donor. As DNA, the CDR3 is TGTGCCAGCAGCTTGGCCGGGGGCCTCTACGAGCAGTACTTC. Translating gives CASSLAGGLYEQYF.